This T cell receptor (beta chain) was sequenced during a study of blood T cell repertoires in COVID-19. Germline loops: CDR1 SGHAT, CDR2 FQNNGV. Trimming at V came to 4 bases and at J to 6 bases, leaving 6 bases not matched to a gene. The CDR3 has 14 residues. Assay used: immunoSEQ multiplex PCR; TCRdb lists only in-frame clones, some missing. Of some 150,000 clones in the sample, about 80% were seen once. Source material: peripheral blood. This chain uses TRBV11-2 with TRBJ1-5; 7 positions agree with TRBD1. This clonotype was obtained from a woman aged 55-70 years with acute or convalescent COVID-19. The CDR3 DNA is TGTGCCAGCAGCTCAAGGACAGGAGGTCAGCCCCAGCATTTT. The encoded protein is CASSSRTGGQPQHF.